The T cell receptor (beta chain) under discussion was sequenced for a study of CD8 T cells in ankylosing spondylitis. With respect to this clonotype: Its antigen is unidentified.

Researchers built TCR beta libraries using quantitative 5'-RACE with molecular barcodes. TCRdb reprocessed the 5' RACE reads with MiXCR, giving one entry per CDR3 protein. The sample includes approximately 540,000 distinct CDR3 sequences, about an eighth of them seen just once. Study-wide findings and caveats: Typical of ankylosing spondylitis blood, it appeared, was a TCR beta motif of under 10 highly homologous variants. Earlier work had already found some motif variants in reactive arthritis synovial fluid and blood. Matched synovial fluid from ankylosing spondylitis patients was reported to be enriched for disease-linked clones. Disease-associated clonotypes exhibited CD8+ identity and were relatively infrequent in peripheral blood.

The specimen sequenced was blood, either unsorted or a sorted T cell fraction (not recorded which). The sequence was obtained from a male donor with ankylosing spondylitis.

The chain's CDR3 is CASSPEMGQPQHF. CDR3 nucleotides: TGTGCCAGCAGCCCAGAGATGGGTCAGCCCCAGCATTTT. The chain has TRBV7-2 and TRBJ1-5; D is unresolved. The germline V and J ends were trimmed by 5 bases and 6 bases, with 11 bases remaining between them. This CDR3 contains 13 residues. Germline CDR1 reads SGHTA; CDR2 reads FQGNSA.